This TCR beta chain was observed in a study of blood T cells in healthy people across ages. About this clonotype: The antigen is not known.

Using a J-beta primer mix together with a sample-barcoded 5' primer, a second PCR was run for about 6 to 11 cycles. TCRdb called the 5' RACE reads again in MiXCR, with one record for every CDR3 protein. The repertoire has 760,000 or so distinct CDR3 sequences, 25% of them found once; the top ten carry roughly 9%. V lost 9 bases to trimming and J lost 10 bases; unmatched junction nucleotides: 8. CDR3 length: 11 amino acids. Germline-derived CDR1 and CDR2 are MNHEY and SVGAGI. Points from the study as a whole: Among long-lived donors, naive CD4+ cells were more numerous and diversity higher than in aged donors.

A further study also used this sample, focusing on T cells of mothers and their children. That publication notes: About 6 children, together with their three healthy Caucasian mothers, made up the donors. Whatever RNA was extracted went entirely into cDNA synthesis, at about 1.4 ug per 15 ul.

This TCR derives from a boy between 10 and 17 years old in good health. Material: blood. The chain employs TRBV6-5 and TRBJ1-1; TRBD1 matches 7 bases. The CDR3 loop is CASYRGGGAFF. The CDR3 nucleotides are TGTGCCAGTTACAGGGGCGGGGGAGCTTTCTTT.